Shown below are 17 T cell receptor beta chains from a single sample sequenced in a study of CD8 T cells in Susac syndrome. RNA amounts of roughly 0.45 to 1 ug underwent reverse transcription with random hexamers. TCRdb re-called the immunoSEQ multiplex PCR reads through MiXCR, storing one row per CDR3 protein. The repertoire consists of 180,000 or so distinct CDR3 sequences, with about 95% occurring once and the leading ten covering about 0.1%. The sample taken for sequencing was CD4+ T cells from PBMCs. All receptors derive from a human donor in good health.

The genes are TRBV18 and TRBJ2-5; D not resolved. This CDR3 is 14 amino acids long. Trimming shortened V by 3 bases and J by 3 bases, and 11 bases separated the two germline ends. CDR1 is KGHSH and CDR2 is LQKENI in the germline V gene. The CDR3 DNA reads TGTGCCAGCTCACCCTATAGGCTGAAAGAGACCCAGTACTTC. This translates into CASSPYRLKETQYF.

Comment on this clonotype: Mismatch with germline at one junction end may stem from a read error. The chain employs TRBV4-2 and TRBJ2-3; 10 nucleotides line up with TRBD1. CDR3 length equals 17 residues. Germline V gene sequence: CDR1 LGHNA, CDR2 YNFKEQ. In DNA, the CDR3 is TGTGCCAGCAGCAAAGACCTGACAGGGGGCTCCACAGATACGCAGTATTTT. Protein: CASSKDLTGGSTDTQYF.

This chain connects TRBV28 to TRBJ2-7; D tentatively reads TRBD1 or TRBD2 (6 bases each). The V end lost 5 bases, the J end lost 1 base, and 21 bases lay between the germline ends. Per the germline V gene, CDR1 is MDHEN and CDR2 is SYDVKM. The CDR3 is 17 residues long. CDR3 region: CASSQPRGRKGSYEQYF. The CDR3 DNA sequence: TGTGCCAGCAGTCAACCCCGGGGGCGAAAAGGGTCCTACGAGCAGTACTTC.

This clonotype occurred a few times. The DNA for the CDR3 is TGTGCCAGCAGTGACCGGGACTGGCTCAATGAGCAGTTCTTC. It specifies CASSDRDWLNEQFF. This rearrangement joins TRBV25-1 to TRBJ2-1; D may be TRBD2 (6 bases). V lost 3 bases, J lost 6 bases, and 12 bases lay in between. The CDR3 covers 14 residues. Per germline, CDR1 MGHDK and CDR2 SYGVNS.

V is TRBV4-1 and J is TRBJ2-2, with no clear D. This CDR3 has 15 amino acids. Trimming took 4 bases from V and 4 from J, leaving 13 bases between them. In germline, CDR1 is MGHRA, CDR2 YSYEKL. As DNA, the CDR3 is TGCGCCAGCAGCCTTACTTCGACAAGCACCGGGGAGCTGTTTTTT. This codes for CASSLTSTSTGELFF.

This clonotype was counted only a few times. The rearrangement links TRBV9 to TRBJ2-7; 12 nucleotides match TRBD2. The trim removed 4 bases at V and 6 bases at J, leaving 2 bases unmatched. Per germline, CDR1 SGDLS and CDR2 YYNGEE. The CDR3 consists of 13 residues. CDR3 in DNA: TGTGCCAGCAGCTTGGGACTAGCGGGCGAGCAGTACTTC. Its translation is CASSLGLAGEQYF.

The chain combines TRBV7-3 with TRBJ2-7; TRBD2 matches at 8 bases. The CDR3 has 14 residues. V trimming: 5 bases; J trimming: 3 bases; junction bases outside the gene matches: 6. The germline V gene has CDR1 SGHTA and CDR2 FQGTGA. The CDR3 nucleotides are TGTGCCAGCAGCCCCGGGAGGGTAGTCTACGAGCAGTACTTC. Protein product: CASSPGRVVYEQYF.

The V and J genes are TRBV11-1 and TRBJ1-1, with D possibly being TRBD1 (6 bases). Germline assignment: CDR1 SGHAT and CDR2 FQDESV (reference sequence). V was clipped by 0 bases and J by 4 bases, with 12 bases between them. The CDR3 is made up of 15 amino acids. In DNA form, the CDR3 reads TGTGCCAGCAGCTTAGCGACAGGATGGCCCACTGAAGCTTTCTTT. Its translation is CASSLATGWPTEAFF.

V and J are TRBV30 and TRBJ1-2; a weak D match, TRBD1 (6 bases). Per germline, CDR1 GTSNPN and CDR2 SVGIG (reference sequence). This CDR3 spans 13 amino acids. Trimming removed 0 bases at V and 8 bases at J, with 13 bases between. The CDR3 protein is CAWSVVAGAGYTF. As DNA, the CDR3 is TGTGCCTGGAGTGTAGTCGCAGGGGCCGGCTACACCTTC.

The chain is built from TRBV18 and TRBJ2-5; D ambiguous. The CDR3 totals 14 residues. Germline CDR1 reads KGHSH; CDR2 reads LQKENI. V shed 0 bases and J shed 4 bases, with 9 bases lying between them. CDR3 nucleotide sequence: TGTGCCAGCTCACCACCGATGGGAAGAGAGACCCAGTACTTC. Translated, it gives CASSPPMGRETQYF. The full variable domain, in which reference TRBV18 and TRBJ2-5 provide the parts outside the CDR3, is NAGVMQNPRHLVRRRGQEARLRCSPMKGHSHVYWYRQLPEEGLKFMVYLQKENIIDESGMPKERFSAEFPKEGPSILRIQQVVRGDSAAYFCASSPPMGRETQYFGPGTRLLVL.

The CDR3 nucleotides read TGTGCCACCAGTGTAGGGGGGACCTCCCCTAGCGGCTCCTACGAGCAGTACTTC. This translates into CATSVGGTSPSGSYEQYF. The rearrangement uses TRBV24-1 and TRBJ2-7, with D perhaps TRBD2 (7 bases). The germline gives CDR1 KGHDR, CDR2 SFDVKD. There are 18 residues in the CDR3. V lost 5 bases to trimming and J lost 0 bases, with 22 bases between them.

This sequence joins TRBV28 and TRBJ2-3; TRBD1 matches 9 bases. Per germline, CDR1 MDHEN and CDR2 SYDVKM. The CDR3 spans 15 residues. V was clipped by 7 bases and J by 2 bases; unmatched bases: 7. The CDR3 nucleotides are TGTGCCAGCAACCCGGGACAGGGCGACACAGATACGCAGTATTTT. This encodes CASNPGQGDTDTQYF.

This rearrangement joins TRBV30 to TRBJ1-1; unclear D gene. V was pared by 4 bases and J by 1 base, with 10 bases between. Germline CDR1 GTSNPN, CDR2 SVGIG (reference sequence). This CDR3 region has 13 residues. CDR3 nucleotides: TGTGCCTGGAACCCAGTCGAGAACACTGAAGCTTTCTTT. Translating it yields CAWNPVENTEAFF.

This rearrangement joins TRBV30 to TRBJ1-4; D may be TRBD1 (5 bases). The V end was cut by 3 bases, the J end by 13 bases, with 18 bases between. This CDR3 is built from 13 residues. Germline CDR1 reads GTSNPN; CDR2 reads SVGIG (reference sequence). The CDR3 protein is CAWRGDPRGRLFF. CDR3 coding DNA: TGTGCCTGGAGAGGTGACCCGAGGGGCCGACTGTTTTTT.

This chain connects TRBV30 to TRBJ1-1; the match to TRBD1 covers 7 bases. Germline V gene data show CDR1 as GTSNPN and CDR2 as SVGIG (reference sequence). V gave up 5 bases and J gave up 4 bases; unmatched junction bases: 4. The CDR3 totals 12 residues. The CDR3 DNA follows: TGTGCCTGGGACAGGGAGGGCACTGAAGCTTTCTTT. It encodes CAWDREGTEAFF.

The chain recombines TRBV29-1 with TRBJ2-7; TRBD1 aligns across 10 bases. V dropped 0 bases and J dropped 6; count of bases not matched to a gene: 5. The germline V gene encodes CDR1 SQVTM and CDR2 ANQGSEA. The CDR3 totals 14 residues. This CDR3 reads CSVEEGTGVGEQYF. In DNA form, the CDR3 reads TGCAGCGTTGAAGAGGGGACAGGGGTAGGCGAGCAGTACTTC.

This clonotype came up once. The gene calls are TRBV29-1 and TRBJ2-2; D unclear. Germline assignment: CDR1 SQVTM and CDR2 ANQGSEA. V lost 3 bases to trimming and J lost 4 bases, with 12 bases between them. The CDR3 totals 14 residues. The CDR3 DNA reads TGCAGCGTTGAGGCAGGCATGGGCACCGGGGAGCTGTTTTTT. Its translation is CSVEAGMGTGELFF.